These 4 T cell receptor beta chains were sequenced from one sample in a study of CD8+ T cells in alopecia areata. Treatment given: oral pan-JAK inhibitor, 5-10 mg twice daily. Sequencing relied on a cDNA template that was reverse transcribed from extracted RNA. Produced via immunoSEQ multiplex PCR; TCRdb's table is partial and in-frame only. The sample yields some 200,000 clones, roughly 44% seen once. The starting material was CD4+ T cells sorted from blood, obtained between weeks 36 and 40, from a patient treated with tofacitinib. All receptors derive from a human donor with alopecia areata.

This chain links TRBV5-4 with TRBJ2-3, with TRBD2 matching over 9 bases. This CDR3 has 16 residues. Germline lookup yields CDR1 SGHNT and CDR2 YYREEE (reference sequence). V shed 4 bases, J shed 2 bases, and the junction held 8 bases outside the gene matches. This CDR3 reads CASSPRLAGITDTQYF. CDR3 sequence (DNA): TGTGCCAGCAGCCCTCGGCTAGCGGGGATCACAGATACGCAGTATTTT.

This sequence joins TRBV12-5 and TRBJ1-3; D ambiguous. CDR1 is LGHNT and CDR2 is FRNRAP in the germline V gene. The CDR3 is 14 residues long. V was cut by 1 base and J by 0 bases, with 4 bases left in between. The CDR3 bases are TGTGCTAGTGGTTTGGGGAGCTCTGGAAACACCATATATTTT. It is translated as CASGLGSSGNTIYF.

The chain couples TRBV7-2 to TRBJ2-7; D possibly corresponds to TRBD1 (6 bases). V lost 2 bases, J lost 5 bases, and 13 bases lay in between. The germline V gene encodes CDR1 SGHTA and CDR2 FQGNSA. CDR3 length: 14 residues. CDR3 amino acids: CASSLLGGEDEQYF. DNA for the CDR3: TGTGCCAGCAGCTTATTAGGGGGAGAGGACGAGCAGTACTTC.

This clone was recorded once. The chain combines TRBV20-1 with TRBJ2-3; D is ambiguous. The CDR3 spans 10 residues. Germline-derived CDR1 and CDR2 are DFQATT and SNEGSKA (reference sequence). Trimming pared 0 bases from V and 6 bases from J, leaving 1 base between. CDR3 in amino acids: CSAREDTQYF. For the CDR3, the DNA is TGCAGTGCTAGAGAGGATACGCAGTATTTT.